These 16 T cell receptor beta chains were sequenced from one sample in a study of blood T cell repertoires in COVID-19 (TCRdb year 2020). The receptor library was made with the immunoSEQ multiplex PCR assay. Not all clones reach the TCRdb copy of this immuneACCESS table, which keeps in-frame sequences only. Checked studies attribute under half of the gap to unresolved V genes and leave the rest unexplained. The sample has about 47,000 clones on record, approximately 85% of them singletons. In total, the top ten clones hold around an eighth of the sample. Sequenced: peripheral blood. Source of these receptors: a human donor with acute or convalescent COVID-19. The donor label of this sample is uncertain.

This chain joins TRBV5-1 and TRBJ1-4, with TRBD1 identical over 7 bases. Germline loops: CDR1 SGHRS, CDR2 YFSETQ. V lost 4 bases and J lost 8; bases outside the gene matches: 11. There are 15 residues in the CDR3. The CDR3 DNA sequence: TGCGCCAGCAGCCTCGCTAGTGGGACAGAGGAAAAACTGTTTTTT. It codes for CASSLASGTEEKLFF. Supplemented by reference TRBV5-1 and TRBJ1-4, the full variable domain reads KAGVTQTPRYLIKTRGQQVTLSCSPISGHRSVSWYQQTPGQGLQFLFEYFSETQRNKGNFPGRFSGRQFSNSRSEMNVSTLELGDSALYLCASSLASGTEEKLFFGSGTQLSVL.

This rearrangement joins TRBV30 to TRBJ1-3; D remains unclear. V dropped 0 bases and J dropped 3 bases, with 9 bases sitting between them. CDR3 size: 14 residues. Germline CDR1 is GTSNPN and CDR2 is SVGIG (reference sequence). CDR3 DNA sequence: TGTGCCTGGAGTGTTGGCCAGATTGGAAACACCATATATTTT. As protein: CAWSVGQIGNTIYF.

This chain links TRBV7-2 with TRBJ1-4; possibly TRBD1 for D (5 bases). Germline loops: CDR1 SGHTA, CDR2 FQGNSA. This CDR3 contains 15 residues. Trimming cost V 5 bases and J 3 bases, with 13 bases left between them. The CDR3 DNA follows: TGTGCCAGCAGCCAGGGCACAGTCTCTAATGAAAAACTGTTTTTT. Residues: CASSQGTVSNEKLFF.

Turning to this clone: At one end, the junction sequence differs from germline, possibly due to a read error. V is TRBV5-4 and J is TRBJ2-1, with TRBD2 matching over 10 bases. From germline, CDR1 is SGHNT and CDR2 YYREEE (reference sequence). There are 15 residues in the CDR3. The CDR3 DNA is TGTGCCATCAGCGCCTCACGAGCGGGGGGGAATGAGCAGTTCTTC. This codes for CAISASRAGGNEQFF.

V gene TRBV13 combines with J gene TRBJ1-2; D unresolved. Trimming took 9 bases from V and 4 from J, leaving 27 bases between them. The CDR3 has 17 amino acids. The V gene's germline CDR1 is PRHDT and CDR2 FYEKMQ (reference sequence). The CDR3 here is CASTRSGMRSSVYGYTF. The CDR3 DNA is TGTGCCAGTACCAGATCGGGGATGCGTTCCAGTGTCTATGGCTACACCTTC.

CDR3 bases: TGTGCCATCAGTGCGGGAAATGAGCAGTTCTTC. This gives the protein CAISAGNEQFF. The V and J genes are TRBV10-3 and TRBJ2-1; a possible D gene is TRBD2 (5 bases). Germline V gene sequence: CDR1 ENHRY, CDR2 SYGVKD. This CDR3 is built from 11 residues. V was trimmed by 4 bases and J by 7 bases, leaving 5 bases between them.

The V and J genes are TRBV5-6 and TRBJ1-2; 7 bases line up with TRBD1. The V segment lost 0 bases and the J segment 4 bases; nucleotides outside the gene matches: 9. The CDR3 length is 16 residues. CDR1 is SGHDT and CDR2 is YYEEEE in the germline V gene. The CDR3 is CASSLAGSGQVYGYTF. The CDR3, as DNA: TGTGCCAGCAGCTTGGCCGGTTCCGGACAGGTCTATGGCTACACCTTC.

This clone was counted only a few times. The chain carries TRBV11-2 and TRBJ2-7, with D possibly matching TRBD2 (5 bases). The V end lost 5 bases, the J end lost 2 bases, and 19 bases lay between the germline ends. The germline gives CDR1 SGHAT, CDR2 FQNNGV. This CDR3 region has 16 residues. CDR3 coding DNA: TGTGCCAGCAGCCCCCCGTCCGGGATTACCACCTACGAGCAGTACTTC. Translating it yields CASSPPSGITTYEQYF.

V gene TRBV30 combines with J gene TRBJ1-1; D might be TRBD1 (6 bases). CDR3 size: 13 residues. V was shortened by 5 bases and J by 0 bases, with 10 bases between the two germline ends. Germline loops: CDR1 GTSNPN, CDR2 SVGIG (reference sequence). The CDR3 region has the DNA TGTGCCTGGGGGACATCAGTGAACACTGAAGCTTTCTTT. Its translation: CAWGTSVNTEAFF. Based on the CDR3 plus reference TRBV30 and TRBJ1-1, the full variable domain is SQTIHQWPATLVQPVGSPLSLECTVEGTSNPNLYWYRQAAGRGLQLLFYSVGIGQISSEVPQNLSASRPQDRQFILSSKKLLLSDSGFYLCAWGTSVNTEAFFGQGTRLTVV.

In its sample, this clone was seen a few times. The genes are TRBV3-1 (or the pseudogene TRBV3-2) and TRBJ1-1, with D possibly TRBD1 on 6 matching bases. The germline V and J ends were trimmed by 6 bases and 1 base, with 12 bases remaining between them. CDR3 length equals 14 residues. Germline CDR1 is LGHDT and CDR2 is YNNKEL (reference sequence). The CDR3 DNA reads TGTGCCAGCAGATTAACAGGGAGGAACACTGAAGCTTTCTTT. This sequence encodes CASRLTGRNTEAFF.

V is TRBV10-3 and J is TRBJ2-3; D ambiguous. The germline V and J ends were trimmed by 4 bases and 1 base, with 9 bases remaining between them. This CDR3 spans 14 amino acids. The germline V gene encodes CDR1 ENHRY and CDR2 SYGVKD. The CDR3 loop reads CAISARSRTDTQYF. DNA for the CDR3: TGTGCCATCAGTGCGAGGAGCCGCACAGATACGCAGTATTTT.

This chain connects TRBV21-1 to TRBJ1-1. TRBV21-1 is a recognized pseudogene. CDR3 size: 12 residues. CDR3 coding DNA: TGTGCCAGCAGCAAAGAGAGCACTGAAGCTTTCTTT. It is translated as CASSKESTEAFF.

The CDR3: CASSQDMRAARGHPNYGYTF. Written as DNA, the CDR3 is TGTGCCAGCAGCCAAGATATGAGAGCTGCCAGGGGGCATCCTAACTATGGCTACACCTTC. The chain joins TRBV3-1 (or the pseudogene TRBV3-2) to TRBJ1-2; 8 bases are a match to TRBD1. V lost 0 bases, J lost 0 bases, and 15 bases stayed unmatched. Germline lookup yields CDR1 LGHDT and CDR2 YNNKEL (reference sequence). The CDR3 has 20 amino acids.

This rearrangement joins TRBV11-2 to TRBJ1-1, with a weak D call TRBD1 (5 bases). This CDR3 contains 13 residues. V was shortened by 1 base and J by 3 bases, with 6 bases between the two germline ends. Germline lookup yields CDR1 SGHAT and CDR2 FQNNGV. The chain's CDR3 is CASSLVRDTEAFF. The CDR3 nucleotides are TGTGCCAGCAGCTTAGTCAGGGACACTGAAGCTTTCTTT.

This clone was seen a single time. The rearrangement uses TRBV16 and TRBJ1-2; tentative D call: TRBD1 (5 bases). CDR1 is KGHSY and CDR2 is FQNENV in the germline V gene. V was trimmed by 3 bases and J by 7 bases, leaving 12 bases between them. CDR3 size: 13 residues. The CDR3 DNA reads TGTGCCAGCAGCCATGGCAGGGTTGCTGGCTACACCTTC. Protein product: CASSHGRVAGYTF.

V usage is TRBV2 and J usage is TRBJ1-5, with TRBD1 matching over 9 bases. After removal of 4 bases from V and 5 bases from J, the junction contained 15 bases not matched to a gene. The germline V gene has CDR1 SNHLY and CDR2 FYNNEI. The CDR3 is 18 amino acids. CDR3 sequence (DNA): TGTGCCAGCAGTGTCTCTATCCAGGGACAGGGTAGACATCAGCCCCAGCATTTT. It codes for CASSVSIQGQGRHQPQHF.